This T cell receptor beta chain was recovered during a study of graft-versus-host responses after intestinal transplantation (dated by TCRdb to the early 2020s). Background for the entire study: The transplants that recipients got were multivisceral, liver-intestinal, or isolated intestinal. Rather than going through the commercial service, samples from three later patients were sequenced in-house on an Illumina MiSeq and processed with MiXCR. Every recipient was given anti-thymocyte globulin induction, then maintenance tacrolimus and steroids for approximately 3 years. Graft-versus-host and host-versus-graft alloreactive T cell clones were tracked in the graft, circulation and bone marrow after intestinal transplantation using bulk TCR-beta CDR3 sequencing. A cohort of approximately 23 intestinal transplant recipients, including one retransplant, was enrolled, and a few patients lacking pretransplant specimens were excluded. Alloreactive clones were identified by sequencing pre-transplant mixed lymphocyte reaction products and comparing them with unstimulated pre-transplant donor and recipient T cells. Donor T cell macrochimerism was defined as a peak of at least 4% donor T cells among recipient peripheral blood mononuclear cells.

This clone appeared a single time. What antigen it recognizes has not been identified. No base quality information exists; no much larger clone differs at one position. The germline V gene specifies MNHNS as CDR1 and SASEGT as CDR2. The germline ends are 13 bases apart after V is trimmed by 7 bases and J by 0 bases. There are 14 amino acids in the CDR3, from cysteine to phenylalanine inclusive. Only CDR3 DNA remains: 42 bases, in frame from the first base. Study-wide conclusions, independent of this receptor: The conclusions were limited by the relatively low number and heterogeneity of the intestinal transplant patients. Early after transplant, peak levels of circulating GvH clones were found to be associated with declines in HvG clones. GvH clones were detected in recipient bone marrow, and some of these GvH clones were observed earlier in ileal mucosa or blood, consistent with an intestinal mucosal origin. High GvH to HvG T cell clonal ratios were observed in the allografts of patients with donor T cell macrochimerism.

Blood samples were collected up to 4 times in the first month after transplant and then at least monthly when available. The library was obtained by the immunoSEQ multiplex PCR assay. High-throughput TCR-beta CDR3 sequencing of genomic DNA from most patients was performed by Adaptive Biotechnologies. Turning to the authors' computational methods: TCR sequencing data were retrieved from Adaptive's ImmunoSEQ software for around 20 patients, whereas a few other patients were processed with MiXCR and VDJtools. CDR3 nucleotide sequences shared between donor and recipient were removed because the origin of such sequences could not be assigned. At least 2-fold expansion over unstimulated cells and a minimum CFSE-low frequency of 0.002% (template counts) or 0.001% (read counts) were required for clones to be classified as alloreactive. Mappable clones were those detected in sequenced pre-transplant spleen, lymph node, or MLR CFSE-low populations of the donor or recipient. The cumulative frequency of alloreactive clones was calculated as a percentage of all sequences, weighted by copy number. As stored in TCRdb, this immuneACCESS dataset retains in-frame rearrangements with V and J assigned. A fraction of the clones does not appear; measured against another copy, unresolved V genes explain less than half of the discrepancy, and the remainder lacks a known reason. V, J and clone size are taken as reported in that table, and D and trimming were inferred from the DNA itself. In all, the sample holds 77,000 or so clones, and 92% of those were seen once. The ten largest clones represent approximately 0.73% of the sample.

The receptor chain draws on TRBV6-1 and TRBJ2-7; the D gene is perhaps TRBD1, on 5 matching bases. This TCR was recovered from a human patient who received an intestinal transplant, so some T cells may come from the graft donor. Sample: PBMCs, taken 98 days after intestinal transplantation. The CDR3 region: CASNPGQGSYEQYF. The nucleotide sequence reads as follows: TGTGCCAGCAATCCAGGACAAGGCTCCTACGAGCAGTACTTC.